Listed here are 13 T cell receptor beta chains from one sample, sequenced in a study of tumor and adjacent non-tumor tissue in lung cancer. This sample's RNA came from whole unsorted tissue. TCRbeta libraries were built with three rounds of nested PCR, modified from ARM-PCR. TCRdb passed the multiplex PCR reads through MiXCR, listing each CDR3 protein once. Among 65,000 to 95,000 distinct CDR3 sequences, under 70% were seen once, and the ten largest hold roughly 13%. Sequenced: lung tumor tissue. The receptors come from a woman in her 70s with non-small cell lung cancer.

Note on this clonotype: Sequence at one end of the junction differs from germline and may be a read error. The gene calls are TRBV10-3 and TRBJ2-6, with D perhaps matching TRBD1 (6 bases). CDR1 ENHRY and CDR2 SYGVKD come from the germline V gene. This CDR3 has 17 amino acids. The chain's CDR3 is CAISGQAGNSGANVMTF. Here the CDR3 DNA reads TGTGCCATCAGTGGACAGGCAGGGAACTCTGGGGCCAACGTCATGACTTTC.

Concerning this clonotype: One junction end disagrees with the germline gene, perhaps due to a read error. The rearrangement links TRBV6-1 to TRBJ2-2; the D is unclear. There are 15 residues in the CDR3. From germline, CDR1 is MNHNS and CDR2 SASEGT. The CDR3 DNA reads as TGTGCCAGCAGCGATAGACTGAGACGCGCCGGTGAGCTGTTTTTT. The encoded protein is CASSDRLRRAGELFF.

This clonotype was recorded many times. V usage is TRBV28 and J usage is TRBJ2-1, with D perhaps TRBD1 (7 bases). The V and J ends lost 3 bases and 8 bases respectively, with 23 bases between them. Germline lookup yields CDR1 MDHEN and CDR2 SYDVKM. This CDR3 has 17 residues. CDR3 region: CASSFWGDQNRGHEQFF. The CDR3 nucleotides read TGTGCCAGCAGTTTCTGGGGGGACCAAAACAGGGGCCATGAGCAGTTCTTC.

The CDR3 reads CSVEYQETQYF. CDR3 in DNA: TGCAGTGTCGAGTACCAAGAGACCCAGTACTTC. The J gene is TRBJ2-5, the V gene TRBV20-1; no clear D gene. In germline, CDR1 is DFQATT, CDR2 SNEGSKA (reference sequence). Between the trimmed V and J ends, which lost 7 bases and 0 bases, there was a span of 6 bases. The CDR3 is made up of 11 amino acids.

About this clonotype: One junction end does not reproduce the germline sequence, and a read error may be involved. The CDR3, as DNA: TGTGCTAGCAACCTGAATGGAAGACATCCCCAGCATTTT. Its protein is CASNLNGRHPQHF. V gene TRBV6-1 combines with J gene TRBJ1-5; D not certain. This CDR3 is 13 amino acids long. Looked up from germline, CDR1 is MNHNS and CDR2 is SASEGT.

The chain joins TRBV12-3 or TRBV12-4 to TRBJ2-1, with D perhaps assigned TRBD1 or TRBD2 (5 bases each). CDR3 length: 11 amino acids. Between the trimmed V and J ends, which lost 6 bases and 16 bases, there was a span of 16 bases. The CDR3 nucleotides read TGTGCCAGCAGCTCCAGTGGGGGTGCATTCTTC. Its protein is CASSSSGGAFF.

Details on this clonotype: Being one base from a much bigger clone, this may be a read error. The gene calls are TRBV30 and TRBJ2-1, with TRBD2 matching over 7 bases. The V segment lost 7 bases and the J segment 4 bases; nucleotides outside the gene matches: 16. There are 16 residues in the CDR3. Germline V gives CDR1 GTSNPN, CDR2 SVGIG (reference sequence). The CDR3 DNA is TGTGCCTTGAGAATTTCTAGCGGTTTCGGTTACAATGAGCAGTTCTTC. Translation: CALRISSGFGYNEQFF.

With regard to this clonotype: Given a much more abundant clone one base away, this may be a read error. This chain uses TRBV5-1 with TRBJ2-1; D is ambiguous. This CDR3 is 16 amino acids long. Germline-derived CDR1 and CDR2 are SGHRS and YFSETQ. DNA for the CDR3: TGCGCCAACAGCTCGGCCGCTTCGAGCTCCTACAATGAGCAGTTCTTC. Translation gives CANSSAASSSYNEQFF.

This clonotype was found many times. The rearrangement uses TRBV29-1 and TRBJ2-3, with D unclear. Germline CDR1 reads SQVTM; CDR2 reads ANQGSEA. CDR3 size: 13 residues. V lost 5 bases and J lost 2, with 11 bases in between. Here the CDR3 reads CSVRMDPTDTQYF. The CDR3 DNA sequence: TGCAGCGTTCGTATGGACCCCACAGATACGCAGTATTTT.

In its sample, this clonotype was seen once. The chain employs TRBV6-2 or TRBV6-3 and TRBJ2-2; D possibly corresponds to TRBD2 (5 bases). Trimming cost V 7 bases and J 5 bases, with 17 bases left between them. CDR1 is MNHEY and CDR2 is SVGEGT in the germline V gene. The CDR3 totals 15 residues. The CDR3 nucleotides are TGTGCCAGCAAACCGGGAATATCGGAGACCGGGGAGCTGTTTTTT. Its translation: CASKPGISETGELFF.

This clonotype is a singleton in its sample. Germline is not matched at one junction end, which may reflect a read error. The chain employs TRBV29-1 and TRBJ1-1; D is uncertain. The CDR3 is 14 residues long. The V gene's germline CDR1 is SQVTM and CDR2 ANQGSEA. CDR3 loop: CSVTMNRMNIEAFF. CDR3 sequence (DNA): TGCAGTGTTACTATGAACAGAATGAACATTGAAGCTTTCTTT.

This clonotype qualifies as medium-sized. This chain uses TRBV11-3 with TRBJ2-1, with 8 bases that match TRBD1. The V gene's germline CDR1 is SGHNT and CDR2 YENEEA. V was clipped by 5 bases and J by 4 bases; unmatched bases: 7. The CDR3 is made up of 15 amino acids. The CDR3 DNA reads as TGTGCCAGCAGCCCTGATGACAGGGGATACAATGAGCAGTTCTTC. As protein: CASSPDDRGYNEQFF.

This clonotype was observed many times. The chain carries TRBV29-1 and TRBJ2-2; D may match TRBD1 or TRBD2 (6 bases each). Trimming pared 2 bases from V and 6 bases from J, leaving 16 bases between. The germline V gene has CDR1 SQVTM and CDR2 ANQGSEA. This CDR3 has 15 amino acids. The CDR3 bases are TGCAGCGTTGAAAGGGGGACTGCTAGAGCCGGGGAGCTGTTTTTT. Translation: CSVERGTARAGELFF.